The TCR beta chain under discussion was sequenced for a study of T cells in Graves' hyperthyroidism and ophthalmopathy. CDR3 length: 13 residues. The ends were cut back, 7 bases at V and 5 bases at J, with 11 bases in the middle. The germline CDR1 and CDR2 sequences are MNHNS and SASEGT. RNA transcripts served as the template for amplifying TCR beta CDR3 regions. The HTBI set primed first-round TCR CDR3 RT-PCR. Each CDR3 protein is one row after TCRdb ran MiXCR on the multiplex PCR reads. In the table there are roughly 380,000 distinct CDR3 sequences, 14% of which are singletons. The rearrangement uses TRBV6-1 and TRBJ2-2; D gene ambiguous. What was sequenced was blood. The TCR was taken from a woman in her sixties with Graves' hyperthyroidism. The chain's CDR3 is CASTLVKTGELFF. Written as DNA, the CDR3 is TGTGCCAGCACCCTCGTTAAAACCGGGGAGCTGTTTTTT.